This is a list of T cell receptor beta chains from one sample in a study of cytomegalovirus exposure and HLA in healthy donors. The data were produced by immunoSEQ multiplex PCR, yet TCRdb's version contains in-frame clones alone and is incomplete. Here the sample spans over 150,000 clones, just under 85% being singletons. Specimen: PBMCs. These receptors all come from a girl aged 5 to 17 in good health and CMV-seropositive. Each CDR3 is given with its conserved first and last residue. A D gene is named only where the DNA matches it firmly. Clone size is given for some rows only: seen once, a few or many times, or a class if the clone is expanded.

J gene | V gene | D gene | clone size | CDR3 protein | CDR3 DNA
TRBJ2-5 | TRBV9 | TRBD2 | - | CASSVTPFLAGQETQYF | TGTGCCAGCAGCGTAACCCCGTTCTTAGCGGGGCAAGAGACCCAGTACTTC
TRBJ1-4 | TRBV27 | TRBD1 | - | CASSLSVRTGAGATNEKLFF | TGTGCCAGCAGTTTATCAGTCCGGACAGGGGCAGGAGCAACTAATGAAAAACTGTTTTTT
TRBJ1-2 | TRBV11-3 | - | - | CASSLRGTGYTF | TGTGCCAGCAGCTTAAGGGGAACCGGCTACACCTTC
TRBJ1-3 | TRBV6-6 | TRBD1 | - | CASFGAAGQGDTIYF | TGTGCCAGCTTCGGCGCCGCGGGACAGGGCGACACCATATATTTT
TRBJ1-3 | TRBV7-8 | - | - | CASSLVVLGGGNTIYF | TGTGCCAGCAGCTTAGTTGTGTTAGGAGGGGGAAACACCATATATTTT
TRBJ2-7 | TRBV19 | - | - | CASSPRTVYEQYF | TGTGCCAGTAGTCCAAGGACAGTCTACGAGCAGTACTTC
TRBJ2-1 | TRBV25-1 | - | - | CASSVGGLSYNEQFF | TGTGCCAGCAGTGTAGGAGGTCTCTCCTACAATGAGCAGTTCTTC
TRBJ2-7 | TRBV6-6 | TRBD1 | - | CASCPGQGYYEQYF | TGTGCCAGCTGCCCTGGACAGGGGTACTACGAGCAGTACTTC
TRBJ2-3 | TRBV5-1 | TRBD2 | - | CASSIRTSGGGADTQYF | TGCGCCAGCAGCATCCGGACTAGCGGGGGTGGTGCAGATACGCAGTATTTT
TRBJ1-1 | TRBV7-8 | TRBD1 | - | CASSAVPRGRLDTEAFF | TGTGCCAGCAGCGCAGTCCCCAGGGGGCGTTTGGACACTGAAGCTTTCTTT
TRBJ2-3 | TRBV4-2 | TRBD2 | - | CASSQTKGLAGRADTQYF | TGTGCCAGCAGCCAAACTAAAGGTTTAGCGGGGAGAGCAGATACGCAGTATTTT
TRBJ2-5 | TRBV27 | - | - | CASSLSRQPYYEQYF | TGTGCCAGCAGTTTATCCCGACAGCCTTACTATGAGCAGTACTTC
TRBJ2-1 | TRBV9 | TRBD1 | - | CASSSSGTGYNEQFF | TGTGCCAGCAGCTCCTCGGGGACAGGGTACAATGAGCAGTTCTTC
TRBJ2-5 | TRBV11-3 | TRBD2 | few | CASSPRAMGLAQTQYF | TGTGCCAGCAGCCCAAGAGCAATGGGACTAGCTCAGACCCAGTACTTC
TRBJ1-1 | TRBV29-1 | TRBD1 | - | CSVADRAFNTEAFF | TGCAGCGTTGCGGACAGGGCTTTCAACACTGAAGCTTTCTTT
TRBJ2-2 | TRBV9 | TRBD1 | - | CASSVRDRERTGELFF | TGTGCCAGCAGCGTCCGGGACAGGGAGAGAACCGGGGAGCTGTTTTTT
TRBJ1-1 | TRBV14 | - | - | CASAGFQGLSTEAFF | TGTGCCAGCGCGGGGTTTCAGGGCTTGAGCACTGAAGCTTTCTTT
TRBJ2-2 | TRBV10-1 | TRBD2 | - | CASNSGGNTGELFF | TGCGCCAGCAACAGCGGGGGGAACACCGGGGAGCTGTTTTTT
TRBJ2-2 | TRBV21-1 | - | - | CASIAGGRGLTGELFF | TGTGCCAGCATAGCGGGGGGCAGGGGGCTTACCGGGGAGCTGTTTTTT
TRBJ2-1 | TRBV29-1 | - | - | CSVDGISYNEQFF | TGCAGCGTGGACGGGATATCCTACAATGAGCAGTTCTTC
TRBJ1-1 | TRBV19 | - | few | CASSIQGYTEAFF | TGTGCCAGTAGTATACAGGGTTACACTGAAGCTTTCTTT
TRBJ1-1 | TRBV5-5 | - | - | CASSLPGWTTEAFF | TGTGCCAGCAGCTTACCCGGATGGACAACTGAAGCTTTCTTT
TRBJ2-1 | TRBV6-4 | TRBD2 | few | CASSPTSGGGNEQFF | TGTGCCAGCAGTCCTACTAGCGGGGGGGGTAATGAGCAGTTCTTC
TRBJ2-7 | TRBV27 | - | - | CASSRGGTYEQYF | TGTGCCAGCAGTCGTGGAGGGACTTACGAGCAGTACTTC
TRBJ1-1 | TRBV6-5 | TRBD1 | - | CASSFSTGRATEAFF | TGTGCCAGCAGTTTTTCGACAGGGCGGGCCACTGAAGCTTTCTTT
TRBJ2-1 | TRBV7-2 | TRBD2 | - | CASSVASGGYNEQFF | TGTGCCAGCAGCGTCGCTAGCGGGGGTTACAATGAGCAGTTCTTC
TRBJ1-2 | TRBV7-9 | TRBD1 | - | CASSLGGQGPDGYTF | TGTGCCAGCAGCTTAGGTGGACAGGGACCGGATGGCTACACCTTC
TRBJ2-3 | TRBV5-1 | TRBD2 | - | CASSPRLAGKNTDTQYF | TGCGCCAGCAGCCCCAGACTAGCGGGCAAGAACACAGATACGCAGTATTTT